This T cell receptor beta chain was recorded in a study of graft-versus-host responses after intestinal transplantation. Only in-frame clones appear in the TCRdb table, and some are missing; sequencing was by immunoSEQ multiplex PCR. Of about 20,000 clones listed, 86% are singletons. Study-level findings and limits: Detection of GvH clones occurred in recipient marrow, and some had their first appearance in ileum or blood. Peak GvH clone levels in circulation were associated with early post-transplant HvG declines.

The V gene lost 1 base and the J gene lost 7 bases, with 7 bases spanning the gap. Germline V gene data show CDR1 as MNHNS and CDR2 as SASEGT. The CDR3 loop spans 13 amino acids. A remark on this clone: The antigen is undetermined.

The chain is built from TRBV6-1 and TRBJ2-2, with no clear D. The sequence was obtained from a human patient who received an intestinal transplant, so some T cells may come from the graft donor. The sequences come from PBMCs, collected approximately 240 days after intestinal transplant. CDR3 DNA: TGTGCCAGCAGTGAAGGAGAATACGGGGAGCTGTTTTTT. It codes for CASSEGEYGELFF.